This T cell receptor (beta chain) was sequenced in a study of control samples from healthy donors and cancer patients. CDR3 length: 13 residues. Trimming took off 3 bases at V and 4 bases at J, with 9 bases between the two ends. Per germline, CDR1 MNHEY and CDR2 SMNVEV (reference sequence). Sequencing used immunoSEQ multiplex PCR; TCRdb keeps in-frame clones, though not all of them. The data hold about 83,000 clones, with roughly 89% observed a single time. This chain connects TRBV27 to TRBJ1-1, with a possible D match to TRBD1 (6 bases). The sequencing input was blood. The TCR sequence derives from a man aged 45-65 years in good health. CDR3 protein: CASSFRGATEAFF. As DNA, the CDR3 is TGTGCCAGCAGTTTCCGGGGGGCCACTGAAGCTTTCTTT.